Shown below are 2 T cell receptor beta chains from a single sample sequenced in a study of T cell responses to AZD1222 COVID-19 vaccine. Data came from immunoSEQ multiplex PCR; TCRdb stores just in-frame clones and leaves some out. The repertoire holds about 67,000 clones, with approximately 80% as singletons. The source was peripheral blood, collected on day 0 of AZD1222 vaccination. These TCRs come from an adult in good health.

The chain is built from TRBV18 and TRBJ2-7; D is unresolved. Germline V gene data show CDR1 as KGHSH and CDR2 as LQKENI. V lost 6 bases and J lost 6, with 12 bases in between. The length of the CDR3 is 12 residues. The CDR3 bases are TGTGCCAGCTCCTCCTCCACGGGCGAGCAGTACTTC. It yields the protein CASSSSTGEQYF.

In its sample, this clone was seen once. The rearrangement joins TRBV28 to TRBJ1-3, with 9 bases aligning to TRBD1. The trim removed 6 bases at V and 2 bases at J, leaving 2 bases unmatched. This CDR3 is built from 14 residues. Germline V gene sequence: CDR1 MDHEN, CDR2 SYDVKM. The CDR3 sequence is CASSWDRAGNTIYF. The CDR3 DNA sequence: TGTGCCAGCAGCTGGGACAGGGCTGGAAACACCATATATTTT.